These 4 T cell receptor beta chains originate from one sample sequenced in a study of shared clonotypes between healthy human individuals. Only in-frame clones appear in the TCRdb table, and some are missing; sequencing was by immunoSEQ multiplex PCR. The data contain some 1,600,000 clones, 95% to 99% of them singletons. Sequenced input: naive CD4+ T cells sorted from blood. Subset here: CD45RA+ positively selected. The receptors here all came from a man aged 30 to 39 in good health.

This chain joins TRBV11-2 and TRBJ1-3; D gene unclear. Germline V gene data show CDR1 as SGHAT and CDR2 as FQNNGV. The CDR3 covers 16 residues. The ends were cut back, 1 base at V and 0 bases at J, with 10 bases in the middle. The CDR3 DNA reads TGTGCCAGCAGCTTAGGCCCAGCTTACTCTGGAAACACCATATATTTT. Its protein product is CASSLGPAYSGNTIYF.

This chain joins TRBV5-1 and TRBJ2-1; no clear D gene. Germline loops: CDR1 SGHRS, CDR2 YFSETQ. V lost 2 bases and J 8 bases, leaving 11 bases between the germline ends. The CDR3 consists of 13 residues. CDR3 in amino acids: CASSLRETYEQFF. The CDR3 DNA reads as TGCGCCAGCAGCTTAAGGGAAACCTATGAGCAGTTCTTC.

Worth noting for this clone: The junction differs from germline at one of its ends, possibly a read error. The rearrangement joins TRBV7-7 to TRBJ2-6; D might be TRBD2 (6 bases). This CDR3 contains 16 residues. Germline V gene sequence: CDR1 SSHAT, CDR2 FNYEAQ (reference sequence). The CDR3 DNA reads TGTGCCAGCAGCCGCGGGACCCACTCTGGGGCCAACGTCCTGACCTTC. It translates to CASSRGTHSGANVLTF.

This sequence joins TRBV11-2 and TRBJ2-5, with D possibly matching TRBD2 (6 bases). This CDR3 is 14 amino acids long. With 3 bases removed from V and 5 bases from J, the gap between germline ends came to 13 bases. In germline, CDR1 is SGHAT, CDR2 FQNNGV. The CDR3 sequence: CASSLDPGRETQYF. The CDR3 nucleotides are TGTGCCAGCAGCTTGGATCCTGGGAGGGAGACCCAGTACTTC.